The 9 T cell receptor beta chains below all came from one sample that was sequenced in a study of OX40 agonist ivuxolimab in advanced cancers. The assay was immunoSEQ multiplex PCR, and TCRdb's table has in-frame clones only and misses some. The sample gives approximately 71,000 clones, about 94% of which show up once; around 16% is in the top ten. The specimen comprised CD4+ or CD8+ T cells sorted from blood, sampled in a trial of the OX40 agonist ivuxolimab. The receptors were gathered from an adult with an advanced solid tumor such as melanoma, head and neck, liver or kidney cancer.

In this sample, this clone turned up a few times. The J gene is TRBJ1-2, the V gene TRBV4-1; D uncertain. Trimming took off 4 bases at V and 3 bases at J, with 15 bases between the two ends. Per germline, CDR1 MGHRA and CDR2 YSYEKL. CDR3 length: 15 residues. The CDR3 DNA reads TGCGCCAGCAGCCCGGCGGGAGCACGCGACTATGGCTACACCTTC. This gives the protein CASSPAGARDYGYTF.

J is TRBJ2-3 and V is TRBV27, with 9 bases matching TRBD2. Germline V gives CDR1 MNHEY, CDR2 SMNVEV (reference sequence). The CDR3 totals 13 residues. Unmatched junction bases numbered 9, after V lost 9 bases and J lost 8 bases. The CDR3: CASFSGSLGTQYF. The CDR3 DNA is TGTGCCAGTTTTAGCGGGAGTTTGGGTACGCAGTATTTT.

The chain joins TRBV27 to TRBJ1-5; D unclear. The CDR3 totals 11 residues. Germline CDR1 reads MNHEY; CDR2 reads SMNVEV (reference sequence). V lost 8 bases and J 6 bases, leaving 8 bases between the germline ends. CDR3 bases: TGTGCCAGCGGCCTTACTCAGCCCCAGCATTTT. Translated, it gives CASGLTQPQHF.

The rearrangement joins TRBV30 to TRBJ2-7; 10 bases fit TRBD1. Trimming took 3 bases from V and 0 from J; bases not matched to a gene: 17. The CDR3 loop spans 19 amino acids. Looked up from germline, CDR1 is GTSNPN and CDR2 is SVGIG (reference sequence). DNA of the CDR3: TGTGCCTGGAGCCGAAAATCCGGGACAGGGGACAACTTCTCCTACGAGCAGTACTTC. Its protein is CAWSRKSGTGDNFSYEQYF.

This chain connects TRBV25-1 to TRBJ2-1; D is unclear. Germline-derived CDR1 and CDR2 are MGHDK and SYGVNS. V lost 4 bases and J lost 9, with 10 bases in between. The CDR3 is 12 amino acids. CDR3 nucleotides: TGTGCCAGCAGTGGTTCACGGCTTGAGCAGTTCTTC. This gives the protein CASSGSRLEQFF.

The J gene is TRBJ1-2, the V gene TRBV25-1, with D hard to call. Germline values: CDR1 MGHDK, CDR2 SYGVNS. The V gene lost 4 bases and the J gene lost 4 bases, with 7 bases spanning the gap. This CDR3 is built from 12 residues. The CDR3 is CASSAGTYGYTF. The CDR3 bases are TGTGCCAGCAGTGCAGGCACCTATGGCTACACCTTC.

The chain is built from TRBV7-6 and TRBJ2-1; possible D gene TRBD1, 6 bases. V lost 1 base to trimming and J lost 6 bases, with 13 bases between them. The CDR3 length is 15 residues. Germline lookup yields CDR1 SGHVS and CDR2 FNYEAQ. The CDR3 nucleotides are TGTGCCAGCAGCTTAGAAGGGGGAGTAGGCAATGAGCAGTTCTTC. It encodes CASSLEGGVGNEQFF.

The chain's CDR3 is CASSPRGETQYF. Written as DNA, the CDR3 is TGCGCCAGCAGCCCCCGGGGAGAGACCCAGTACTTC. This rearrangement joins TRBV5-1 to TRBJ2-5, with D perhaps matching TRBD2 (5 bases). CDR1 and CDR2 from the germline V gene are SGHRS and YFSETQ. The CDR3 totals 12 residues. V lost 4 bases to trimming and J lost 4 bases, with 8 bases between them.

The V gene is TRBV6-5, the J gene TRBJ1-1; D is undetermined. Trimming took off 7 bases at V and 4 bases at J, with 7 bases between the two ends. Per the germline V gene, CDR1 is MNHEY and CDR2 is SVGAGI. There are 11 residues in the CDR3. The CDR3 DNA follows: TGTGCCAGCATTCCAATCACTGAAGCTTTCTTT. It codes for CASIPITEAFF.